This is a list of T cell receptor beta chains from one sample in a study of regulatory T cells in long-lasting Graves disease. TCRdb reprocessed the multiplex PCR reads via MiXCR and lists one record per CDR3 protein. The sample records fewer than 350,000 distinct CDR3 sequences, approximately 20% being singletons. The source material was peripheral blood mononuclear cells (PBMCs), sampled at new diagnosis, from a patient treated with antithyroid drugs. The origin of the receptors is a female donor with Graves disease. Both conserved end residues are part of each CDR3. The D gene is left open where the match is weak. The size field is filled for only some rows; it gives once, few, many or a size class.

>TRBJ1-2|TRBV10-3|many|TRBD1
CAISPRQGRDGYTF
TGTGCCATCAGTCCCAGACAGGGACGAGATGGCTACACCTTC
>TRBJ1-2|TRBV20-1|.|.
CSARDVAQDHGYGYTF
TGCAGTGCTAGAGATGTAGCCCAGGACCACGGCTATGGCTACACCTTC
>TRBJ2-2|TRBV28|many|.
CASSVGGRNTGELFF
TGTGCCAGCAGTGTCGGAGGGCGAAACACCGGGGAGCTGTTTTTT
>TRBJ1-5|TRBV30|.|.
CAWSIGGPQHF
TGTGCCTGGAGTATCGGGGGGCCCCAGCATTTT
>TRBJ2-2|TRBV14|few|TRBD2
CASSPPSGNTGELFF
TGTGCCAGCAGTCCTCCTAGCGGCAACACCGGGGAGCTGTTTTTT
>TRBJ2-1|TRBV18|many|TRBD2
CASSPGTSGRWNEQFF
TGTGCCAGCTCACCTGGGACTAGCGGGAGGTGGAATGAGCAGTTCTTC
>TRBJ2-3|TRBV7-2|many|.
CASSLGAGGADTQYF
TGTGCCAGCAGCTTAGGGGCTGGGGGCGCAGATACGCAGTATTTT
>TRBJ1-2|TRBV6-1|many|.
CASSDGSGYGYTF
TGTGCCAGCAGTGATGGGAGTGGGTATGGCTACACCTTC
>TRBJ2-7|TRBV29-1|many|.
CSVTGRGRGYEQYF
TGCAGCGTGACAGGCCGGGGTAGGGGCTACGAGCAGTACTTC
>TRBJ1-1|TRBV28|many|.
CASSLMGGAPMNTEAFF
TGTGCCAGCAGTTTAATGGGGGGCGCCCCTATGAACACTGAAGCTTTCTTT
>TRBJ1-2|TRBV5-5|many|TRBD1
CASSSTGGLNYGYTF
TGTGCCAGCAGCTCCACAGGGGGTTTAAACTATGGCTACACCTTC
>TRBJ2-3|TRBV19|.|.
CASSISYPGGTATDTQYF
TGTGCCAGTAGTATATCTTACCCAGGGGGGACAGCCACAGATACGCAGTATTTT
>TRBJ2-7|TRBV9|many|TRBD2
CASSPGTSGGSSYEQYF
TGTGCCAGCAGCCCCGGGACTAGCGGGGGGAGCTCCTACGAGCAGTACTTC
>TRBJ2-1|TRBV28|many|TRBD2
CASSPFPSSGRSRQFF
TGTGCCAGCAGCCCCTTCCCTAGTAGCGGGAGATCACGGCAGTTCTTC
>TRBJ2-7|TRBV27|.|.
CASSLSMGYEQYF
TGTGCCAGCAGTTTATCGATGGGCTACGAGCAGTACTTC
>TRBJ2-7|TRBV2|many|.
CASTPRTGRSYEQYF
TGTGCCAGCACGCCTCGGACTGGTCGCTCCTACGAGCAGTACTTC
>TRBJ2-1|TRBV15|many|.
CATSISRGYNEQFF
TGTGCCACCAGCATCTCTAGGGGTTACAATGAGCAGTTCTTC
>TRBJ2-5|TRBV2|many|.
CASSAYRDSGSQYF
TGTGCCAGCAGCGCGTACAGGGACTCGGGGTCCCAGTACTTC
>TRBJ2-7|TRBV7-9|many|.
CASSRPPYEQYF
TGTGCCAGCAGCCGCCCCCCCTACGAGCAGTACTTC
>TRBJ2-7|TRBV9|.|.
CASSGQRASYEQYF
TGTGCCAGCAGCGGCCAAAGGGCTTCCTACGAGCAGTACTTC
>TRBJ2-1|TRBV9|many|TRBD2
CASSAGSSGSLGEQFF
TGTGCCAGCAGCGCCGGGAGTAGCGGGAGTTTAGGTGAGCAGTTCTTC
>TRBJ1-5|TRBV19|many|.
CAVRGPSNQPQHF
TGTGCGGTGCGGGGACCTAGCAATCAGCCCCAGCATTTT
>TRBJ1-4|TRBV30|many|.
CAWSSGGAGEKLFF
TGTGCCTGGAGCTCGGGGGGCGCCGGTGAAAAACTGTTTTTT
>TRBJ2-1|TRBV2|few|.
CASKPIRSSYNEQFF
TGTGCCAGCAAGCCCATAAGAAGCTCCTACAATGAGCAGTTCTTC
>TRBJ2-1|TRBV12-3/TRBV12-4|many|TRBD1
CASSFTDRRSPYNEQFF
TGTGCCAGCAGTTTTACGGACAGGCGATCCCCCTACAATGAGCAGTTCTTC
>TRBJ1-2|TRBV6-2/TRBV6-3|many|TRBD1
CASSSQGQPNYGYTF
TGTGCCAGCAGTTCGCAGGGACAGCCTAACTATGGCTACACCTTC
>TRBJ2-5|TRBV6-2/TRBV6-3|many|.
CASSYQAQETQYF
TGTGCCAGCAGTTACCAGGCGCAAGAGACCCAGTACTTC
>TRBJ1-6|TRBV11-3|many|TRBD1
CASSFRQGDNSPLHF
TGTGCCAGCAGCTTCCGACAGGGTGATAATTCACCCCTCCACTTT
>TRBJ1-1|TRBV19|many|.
CASREDTMNTEAFF
TGTGCCAGTAGAGAGGACACTATGAACACTGAAGCTTTCTTT
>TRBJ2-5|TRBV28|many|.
CASRTPETQYF
TGTGCCAGCAGGACCCCAGAGACCCAGTACTTC
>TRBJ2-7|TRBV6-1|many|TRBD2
CASSETASGYEQYF
TGTGCCAGCAGTGAAACGGCTAGCGGATACGAGCAGTACTTC
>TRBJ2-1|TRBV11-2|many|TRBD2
CASSPGRGGGENEQFF
TGTGCCAGCAGCCCGGGACGGGGGGGAGGTGAGAATGAGCAGTTCTTC
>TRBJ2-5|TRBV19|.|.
CASSPAWGPRETQYF
TGTGCCAGTAGTCCTGCATGGGGCCCCCGGGAGACCCAGTACTTC
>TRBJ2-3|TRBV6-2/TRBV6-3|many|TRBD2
CASSSRGGAGATDTQYF
TGTGCCAGCAGTTCCCGAGGCGGGGCGGGAGCCACAGATACGCAGTATTTT
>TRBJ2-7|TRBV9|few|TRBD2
CASSPTGGGRLSSYEQYF
TGTGCCAGCAGCCCCACGGGGGGGGGCAGGTTGAGCTCCTACGAGCAGTACTTC
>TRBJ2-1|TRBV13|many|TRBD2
CASSLVAGGGEQFF
TGTGCCAGCAGCTTAGTGGCGGGAGGTGGTGAGCAGTTCTTC
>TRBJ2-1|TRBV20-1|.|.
CSARGGGAGYNEQFF
TGCAGTGCGCGAGGAGGGGGGGCCGGGTACAATGAGCAGTTCTTC
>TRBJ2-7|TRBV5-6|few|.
CASSAGTPGGYEQYF
TGTGCCAGCAGCGCCGGGACTCCTGGGGGGTACGAGCAGTACTTC
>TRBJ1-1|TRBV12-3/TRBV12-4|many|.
CASSTSSHLWAFF
.
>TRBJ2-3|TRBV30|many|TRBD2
CAWSVLLAGVRTDTQYF
TGTGCCTGGAGTGTACTACTAGCGGGAGTAAGAACAGATACGCAGTATTTT
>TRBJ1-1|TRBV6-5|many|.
CASSYSPGEAFF
TGTGCCAGCAGTTACTCCCCCGGTGAAGCTTTCTTT
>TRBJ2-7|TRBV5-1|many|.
CASSRSHPTDEQYF
TGCGCCAGCAGCCGATCCCATCCAACGGATGAGCAGTACTTC
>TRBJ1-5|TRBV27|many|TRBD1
CASSSRQGADVWAHQPQHF
TGTGCCAGCAGTTCAAGACAGGGGGCAGATGTCTGGGCCCATCAGCCCCAGCATTTT
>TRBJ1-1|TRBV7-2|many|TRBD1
CASSVGQVNTEAFF
TGTGCCAGCAGCGTGGGACAGGTGAACACTGAAGCTTTCTTT
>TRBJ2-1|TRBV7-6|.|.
CASSLSRRGGANEQFF
TGTGCCAGCAGCTTATCGCGGCGGGGTGGGGCCAATGAGCAGTTCTTC
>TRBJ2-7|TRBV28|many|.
CASSSSGLGVYEQYF
TGTGCCAGCAGTTCATCGGGGCTGGGGGTCTACGAGCAGTACTTC
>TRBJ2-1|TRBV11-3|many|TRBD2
CASSIQREYNEQFF
TGTGCCAGCAGCATCCAGCGGGAGTACAATGAGCAGTTCTTC
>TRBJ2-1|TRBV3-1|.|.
CASSQIVGLSGYNEQFF
TGTGCCAGCAGCCAAATTGTCGGGCTTTCAGGTTACAATGAGCAGTTCTTC
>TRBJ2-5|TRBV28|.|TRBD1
CASSPPRGKETQYF
TGTGCCAGCAGTCCCCCCAGGGGGAAGGAGACCCAGTACTTC